The TCR beta chain described here comes from a study of PD-1 blockade in classical Hodgkin lymphoma. Study-wide results and caveats: TCR diversity rose significantly by C4D1 in CD4+ but not CD8+ cells.

The repertoire was sequenced with immunoSEQ multiplex PCR; TCRdb's copy has only in-frame clones and lacks some. The sample has over 50,000 clones; 81% are singletons. As concerns this clone: Its target is not known.

Exposure to brentuximab vedotin varied, and each patient had relapsed following autologous stem cell transplantation. The V and J ends lost 4 bases and 6 bases, in that order; junction bases with no gene match: 5. The CDR3 has 14 residues. Germline V gene sequence: CDR1 MGHRA, CDR2 YSYEKL. The sequence was collected from a human donor with classical Hodgkin lymphoma. The V and J genes are TRBV4-1 and TRBJ1-5; 8 nucleotides align to TRBD1. The sample here was peripheral blood mononuclear cells (PBMCs), taken at baseline. CDR3 sequence reads: CASSPGQGGQPQHF. The CDR3 nucleotides read TGCGCCAGCAGCCCCGGACAGGGTGGTCAGCCCCAGCATTTT.